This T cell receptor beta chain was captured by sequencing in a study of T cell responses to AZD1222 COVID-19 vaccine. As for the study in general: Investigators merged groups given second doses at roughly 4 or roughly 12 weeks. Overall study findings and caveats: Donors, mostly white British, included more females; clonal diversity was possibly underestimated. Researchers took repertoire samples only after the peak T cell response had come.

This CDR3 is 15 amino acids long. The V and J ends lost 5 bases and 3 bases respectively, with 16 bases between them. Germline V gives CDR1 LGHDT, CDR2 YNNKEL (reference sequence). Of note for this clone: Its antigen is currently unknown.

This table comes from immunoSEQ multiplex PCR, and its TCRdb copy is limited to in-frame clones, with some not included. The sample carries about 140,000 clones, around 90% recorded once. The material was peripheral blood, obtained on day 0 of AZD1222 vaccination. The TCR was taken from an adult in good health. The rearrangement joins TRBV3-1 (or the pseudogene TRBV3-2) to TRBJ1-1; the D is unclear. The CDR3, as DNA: TGTGCCAGCAGCTCGTCCACAAGACTGTACACTGAAGCTTTCTTT. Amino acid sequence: CASSSSTRLYTEAFF.